The sequence of this T cell receptor (beta chain) was determined in a study of T-cell reconstitution after alpha-beta-depleted transplantation in children. Unique molecular identifiers were incorporated into the prepared TCRbeta library. TCRdb itself ran the PCR reads through MiXCR, one entry per CDR3 protein. The sample lists more than 450,000 distinct CDR3 sequences; approximately 20% were seen once. Germline CDR1 reads MGHDK; CDR2 reads SYGVNS. The germline V and J ends were trimmed by 3 bases and 1 base, with 8 bases remaining between them. CDR3 length: 14 amino acids. V usage is TRBV25-1 and J usage is TRBJ2-3; perhaps TRBD2 as D (6 bases). Sequencing used PBMCs from the stem cell graft donor, obtained from the stem cell graft. The sequence derives from a human donor who donated a stem cell graft to a child with acute lymphoblastic leukemia. CDR3 nucleotides: TGTGCCAGCAGTGAGGAGGGCCGCACAGATACGCAGTATTTT. It encodes CASSEEGRTDTQYF.